The 22 T cell receptor beta chains given below trace back to one sample, sequenced in a study of shared clonotypes between healthy human individuals (dated by TCRdb to 2018 to 2021). Library prep was done by the immunoSEQ multiplex PCR assay. Held by TCRdb, this immuneACCESS table contains in-frame sequences only and omits some clones. Under half of the omission traces to an unresolved V gene where checked; the cause of the rest is unknown. This sample has about 2.4 million clones in its table, and 93% of those were observed once. The ten top clones hold 0.36% of the sample. The sequenced material came from naive CD4+ T cells from PBMCs. According to the study, the label for this sample's cell subset or site signals: CD45RA+ positively selected. These receptors all come from a man aged 18 to 29 in good health. Some clones in this sample may be carry-over from other donors' samples.

As concerns this clone: In the same sample, other DNA sequences code for this CDR3. The chain joins TRBV28 to TRBJ1-1; D uncertain. This CDR3 is built from 13 residues. Trimming cost V 2 bases and J 5 bases, with 9 bases left between them. The germline V gene encodes CDR1 MDHEN and CDR2 SYDVKM. The CDR3 DNA reads as TGTGCCAGCAGTTTACCCCCCGGAACTGAAGCTTTCTTT. Protein sequence: CASSLPPGTEAFF.

On this clone: The CDR3 end shows no conserved phenylalanine or tryptophan, and so a read error is likely. The DNA is left out, because the CDR3 cannot be placed on it with certainty; the CDR3 is given as TCRdb lists it. The J gene is TRBJ2-3, the V gene TRBV7-2; TRBD2, the table's D call, lacks a check against the DNA. Germline V gene lookup returns CDR1 SGHTA and CDR2 FQGNSA. The CDR3 sequence runs 13 residues, both termini included. CDR3: CASSLLPGLAEIG.

The chain joins TRBV6-6 to TRBJ2-7; D might be TRBD1 (6 bases). The CDR3 extends over 14 amino acids. Germline V CDR1 and CDR2: MNHNY, SVGAGI (reference sequence). V was shortened by 1 base and J by 4 bases, with 11 bases between the two germline ends. The CDR3 sequence: CASSYLGQSYEQYF. CDR3 in DNA: TGTGCCAGCAGTTACTTGGGACAATCATACGAGCAGTACTTC.

The CDR3 nucleotides are TGTGCCAGCATGGCAGGGGAGTGGTATGGCTACACCTTC. It encodes CASMAGEWYGYTF. The chain carries TRBV6-1 and TRBJ1-2, with a weak D call TRBD1 (6 bases). V was pared by 7 bases and J by 5 bases, with 14 bases between. CDR1 is MNHNS, CDR2 SASEGT, per germline. The CDR3 loop spans 13 amino acids.

J is TRBJ1-5 and V is TRBV19; D remains unclear. Between the trimmed V and J ends, which lost 2 bases and 4 bases, there was a span of 6 bases. Germline assignment: CDR1 LNHDA and CDR2 SQIVND (reference sequence). The CDR3 extends over 13 amino acids. CDR3 in amino acids: CASSIQVNQPQHF. As DNA, the CDR3 is TGTGCCAGTAGTATACAAGTGAATCAGCCCCAGCATTTT.

The chain employs TRBV10-2 and TRBJ1-5; D not resolved. Looked up from germline, CDR1 is WSHSY and CDR2 is SAAADI. This CDR3 is 16 amino acids long. Trimming left V 0 bases short and J 5 bases short, with 14 bases between. The CDR3 DNA reads as TGCGCCAGCAGTGAGTCAATGGGCGAGGGATATCAGCCCCAGCATTTT. As protein: CASSESMGEGYQPQHF.

Remarks on this clone: The sample holds other DNA sequences that translate to the same CDR3. This chain joins TRBV20-1 and TRBJ2-7; D remains unclear. The ends were cut back, 2 bases at V and 1 base at J, with 0 bases in the middle. The length of the CDR3 is 10 residues. Germline CDR1 DFQATT, CDR2 SNEGSKA (reference sequence). The DNA for the CDR3 is TGCAGTGCTAGATCCTACGAGCAGTACTTC. It codes for CSARSYEQYF.

The chain employs TRBV28 and TRBJ1-3; D perhaps matches TRBD1 (6 bases). V lost 0 bases and J 0 bases, leaving 9 bases between the germline ends. The CDR3 is 16 amino acids. Germline V gene sequence: CDR1 MDHEN, CDR2 SYDVKM. The CDR3 is CASSLWGGGSGNTIYF. The DNA for the CDR3 is TGTGCCAGCAGTTTATGGGGAGGGGGCTCTGGAAACACCATATATTTT. Combining the CDR3 with reference TRBV28 and TRBJ1-3 gives the whole variable domain DVKVTQSSRYLVKRTGEKVFLECVQDMDHENMFWYRQDPGLGLRLIYFSYDVKMKEKGDIPEGYSVSREKKERFSLILESASTNQTSMYLCASSLWGGGSGNTIYFGEGSWLTVV.

The chain joins TRBV28 to TRBJ1-2, with 8 bases fitting TRBD1. This CDR3 is built from 15 residues. The V and J ends lost 5 bases and 7 bases, in that order; junction bases with no gene match: 12. From germline, CDR1 is MDHEN and CDR2 SYDVKM. CDR3 region: CASSLTPGGASGYTF. In DNA, the CDR3 is TGTGCCAGCAGTCTAACCCCAGGGGGCGCGAGTGGCTACACCTTC.

This chain connects TRBV5-4 to TRBJ1-4; 9 nucleotides agree with TRBD1. Germline trimming cut 4 bases from V and 3 bases from J; bases unmatched to any gene: 4. Germline-derived CDR1 and CDR2 are SGHNT and YYREEE (reference sequence). The CDR3 consists of 15 residues. CDR3 nucleotide sequence: TGTGCCAGCAGCGTGGACAGGGGACCTAATGAAAAACTGTTTTTT. Translating gives CASSVDRGPNEKLFF.

On this clone itself: Other DNA sequences within the sample encode an identical CDR3. The chain links TRBV15 to TRBJ1-1; D gene ambiguous. The CDR3 has 12 amino acids. Germline-derived CDR1 and CDR2 are LNHNV and YYDKDF (reference sequence). V was shortened by 0 bases and J by 8 bases, with 7 bases between the two germline ends. For the CDR3, the DNA is TGTGCCACCAGCAGAGATAGGTTAGAAGCTTTCTTT. Translating it yields CATSRDRLEAFF.

The chain links TRBV2 to TRBJ2-3; D perhaps matches TRBD2 (6 bases). From germline, CDR1 is SNHLY and CDR2 FYNNEI. This CDR3 comprises 15 residues. V was shortened by 4 bases and J by 6 bases, with 17 bases between the two germline ends. CDR3: CASSGEAGTLDTQYF. The CDR3 nucleotides read TGTGCCAGCAGTGGGGAGGCGGGTACTTTGGATACGCAGTATTTT. Drawing the rest from reference TRBV2 and TRBJ2-3, the complete variable domain is EPEVTQTPSHQVTQMGQEVILRCVPISNHLYFYWYRQILGQKVEFLVSFYNNEISEKSEIFDDQFSVERPDGSNFTLKIRSTKLEDSAMYFCASSGEAGTLDTQYFGPGTRLTVL.

This chain uses TRBV10-3 with TRBJ2-1; D gene unclear. The V gene's germline CDR1 is ENHRY and CDR2 SYGVKD. The CDR3 sequence is 11 residues long. V was trimmed by 5 bases and J by 9 bases, leaving 8 bases between them. CDR3 DNA sequence: TGTGCCATCAGTCCCGCCGGTGAGCAGTTCTTC. It yields the protein CAISPAGEQFF.

The V gene is TRBV25-1, the J gene TRBJ2-6; D gene ambiguous. Trimming took off 6 bases at V and 4 bases at J, with 16 bases between the two ends. This CDR3 spans 16 amino acids. Germline values: CDR1 MGHDK, CDR2 SYGVNS. The CDR3 reads CASRNSDSKGANVLTF. DNA for the CDR3: TGTGCCAGCAGAAACTCAGATAGTAAGGGGGCCAACGTCCTGACTTTC.

J is TRBJ2-7 and V is TRBV18, with TRBD2 identical over 13 bases. The germline gives CDR1 KGHSH, CDR2 LQKENI. This CDR3 is 17 amino acids long. Germline trimming cut 2 bases from V and 7 bases from J; bases unmatched to any gene: 11. This CDR3 is CASSPGLGLAGVGEQYF. CDR3 DNA sequence: TGTGCCAGCTCACCAGGTTTAGGACTAGCGGGAGTTGGGGAGCAGTACTTC.

The V call is TRBV2, the J call TRBJ1-5; D is perhaps TRBD1 (6 bases). The germline V gene encodes CDR1 SNHLY and CDR2 FYNNEI. The CDR3 has 15 amino acids. With 5 bases removed from V and 6 bases from J, the gap between germline ends came to 17 bases. This CDR3 reads CASSMDGGAGQPQHF. CDR3 in DNA: TGTGCCAGCAGTATGGACGGGGGCGCGGGTCAGCCCCAGCATTTT.

V usage is TRBV19 and J usage is TRBJ2-7; 10 nucleotides match TRBD1. CDR1 and CDR2 from the germline V gene are LNHDA and SQIVND (reference sequence). This CDR3 comprises 13 residues. The V gene end was trimmed by 10 bases and the J gene end by 2 bases; junction bases not matched to a gene: 5. CDR3 DNA sequence: TGTGCCACCCGGGACAGGGGTCCCTACGAGCAGTACTTC. This gives the protein CATRDRGPYEQYF.

The V and J genes are TRBV4-3 and TRBJ2-7; 9 nucleotides align to TRBD1. Germline lookup yields CDR1 LGHNA and CDR2 YSLEER. Germline trimming cut 0 bases from V and 3 bases from J; bases unmatched to any gene: 6. This CDR3 is 16 amino acids long. In DNA form, the CDR3 reads TGCGCCAGCAGCCAAGAACCTGGGACAGGGTTCTACGAGCAGTACTTC. Protein: CASSQEPGTGFYEQYF.

This chain links TRBV27 with TRBJ2-3; a weak D match, TRBD2 (6 bases). The CDR3 extends over 15 amino acids. Trimming removed 3 bases at V and 4 bases at J, with 14 bases between. CDR1 MNHEY and CDR2 SMNVEV come from the germline V gene (reference sequence). The CDR3 loop is CASSFGTSISDTQYF. The CDR3 region has the DNA TGTGCCAGCAGTTTTGGTACTAGCATTTCAGATACGCAGTATTTT.

The chain recombines TRBV12-5 with TRBJ1-1, with 7 bases lining up with TRBD1. Germline assignment: CDR1 LGHNT and CDR2 FRNRAP. Trimming removed 7 bases from V and 4 bases from J; junction bases left unmatched: 6. The CDR3 sequence is 13 residues long. The CDR3 DNA is TGTGCTAGTGCTTTCCGACAGGGCACTGAAGCTTTCTTT. It translates to CASAFRQGTEAFF.

The chain employs TRBV18 and TRBJ1-1, with D uncertain. Trimming stripped 5 bases from V and 2 bases from J, with 15 bases between. Germline-derived CDR1 and CDR2 are KGHSH and LQKENI. This CDR3 contains 15 residues. CDR3 in amino acids: CASSSQNLGNTEAFF. Here the CDR3 DNA reads TGTGCCAGCTCATCTCAAAATCTAGGAAACACTGAAGCTTTCTTT.

The gene calls are TRBV19 and TRBJ2-3; the D gene is possibly TRBD1 (5 bases). This CDR3 spans 14 amino acids. Germline V gene sequence: CDR1 LNHDA, CDR2 SQIVND (reference sequence). V lost 3 bases to trimming and J lost 5 bases, with 12 bases between them. CDR3 residues: CASSISGSLDTQYF. In DNA form, the CDR3 reads TGTGCCAGTAGTATCTCAGGGTCGCTAGATACGCAGTATTTT.